This paragraph reports one T cell receptor (beta chain). Its matching antigen is unknown. A read error is possible here, since a much larger clone lies one base away. The sample comes from a study of T cells in Graves' hyperthyroidism and ophthalmopathy. Authors of the study amplified TCR beta CDR3 regions from RNA transcripts. HTBI primers were used for first-round RT-PCR of the TCR CDR3. Each CDR3 protein is one row after TCRdb ran MiXCR on the multiplex PCR reads. Among approximately 870,000 distinct CDR3 sequences listed, 38% were seen once. The CDR3 contains 13 residues. V was clipped by 6 bases and J by 4 bases, with 12 bases between them. Germline CDR1 SNHLY, CDR2 FYNNEI. With a duration under 2 months, the hyperthyroidism was newly diagnosed in patients aged 18 to 65. PBMCs were sourced from around 10 ml fresh peripheral blood. Study findings and constraints: Ophthalmopathy was predicted by the model a median of approximately 6 months ahead of onset.

The receptor was isolated from a man between 18 and 35 years old with Graves' hyperthyroidism. This chain joins TRBV2 and TRBJ1-1, with D unclear. Source material: blood. The CDR3 region has the DNA TGTGCCAGCAGAGCCGACGGGAGCACTGAAGCTTTCTTT. This gives the protein CASRADGSTEAFF.